This TCR beta chain was sequenced in a study of shared clonotypes between healthy human individuals. Whole-study results and caveats: Relative to memory subsets, naive subsets generally showed larger estimated richness. Clonotype sharing levels among donors were expected to vary with sequencing depth.

Between the trimmed V and J ends, which lost 4 bases and 0 bases, there was a span of 11 bases. CDR3 size: 15 residues. Germline lookup yields CDR1 SGHDT and CDR2 YYEEEE. This clone was seen once. Its target is not known. Terminally differentiated effector memory CD45RA+ cells were excluded by CCR7 positive selection of CD45RO-negative cells. Adult donors, all healthy and HIV-negative, had no recent acute infections or vaccinations. In the original workflow: As immunoSEQ supplied junction-only sequences (without quality scores), filtering differed. Assay used: immunoSEQ multiplex PCR; TCRdb lists only in-frame clones, some missing. V, J and clone size reflect that table, while D and trimming were determined from the DNA. This repertoire shows 650,000 to 800,000 clones, around 90% found once; its top ten account for 24%.

The sequenced sample was naive CD8+ T cells sorted from blood. The TCR was taken from a man between 25 and 39 years old in good health. The chain carries TRBV5-6 and TRBJ2-1, with a weak D call TRBD1 (6 bases). This chain's CDR3 is CASSGDRNSYNEQFF. CDR3 nucleotide sequence: TGTGCCAGCAGCGGCGACAGGAACTCCTACAATGAGCAGTTCTTC.